One and the same sample provided the 20 T cell receptor beta chains below, sequenced in a study of T cells expressing NK-cell markers. No DNA is given; TCRdb re-called the 5' RACE reads and lists each CDR3 protein once. Recorded for this sample: approximately 22,000 distinct CDR3 sequences. Source material: blood T cells: a sorted CD56 or NKG2C T cell subset, CD4+ or CD8+ T cells, or bulk PBMC T cells (not recorded which). The receptors here all came from a man aged 18-75 years in good health.

The chain joins TRBV30 to TRBJ2-7; TCRdb picks TRBD1, but there is no DNA to check that call. Germline assignment: CDR1 GTSNPN and CDR2 SVGIG (reference sequence). This CDR3 has 13 residues. The CDR3 sequence is CAWSNEGGNEQYF.

The rearrangement uses TRBV30 and TRBJ1-2; checking the TCRdb D call of TRBD1 is not possible without DNA. CDR3 size: 14 residues. CDR1 GTSNPN and CDR2 SVGIG come from the germline V gene (reference sequence). CDR3 protein: CAWARDRYSYGYTF.

The chain uses TRBV4-1 and TRBJ2-1; TCRdb reports TRBD2, a call that lacks DNA to check it against. CDR1 and CDR2 (germline): MGHRA, YSYEKL. This CDR3 spans 18 amino acids. CDR3: CASSQAEPSGSSYNEQFF.

This chain connects TRBV7-2 to TRBJ2-1; TCRdb names TRBD2, which stays unverified in the absence of DNA. This CDR3 contains 16 residues. Looked up from germline, CDR1 is SGHTA and CDR2 is FQGNSA. CDR3 sequence reads: CASSPVASGWGNEQFF.

V gene TRBV5-3 combines with J gene TRBJ2-5; the TCRdb call, TRBD1, lacks DNA for checking. TRBV5-3 is labeled an ORF, and its function is uncertain. The CDR3 runs to 19 residues. The CDR3 is CARSLAGVFSALGSETQYF.

This sequence joins TRBV6-5 and TRBJ2-6; TCRdb returns TRBD1, unconfirmable since there is no DNA. Germline assignment: CDR1 MNHEY and CDR2 SVGAGI. CDR3 length equals 14 residues. The CDR3 spells CASSSGTGPFVLTF.

The V and J genes are TRBV9 and TRBJ2-7; TCRdb designates TRBD2, a call that cannot be tested without DNA. The CDR3 loop spans 14 amino acids. Germline V gene sequence: CDR1 SGDLS, CDR2 YYNGEE. CDR3 region: CASRAGRKTYEQYF.

V gene TRBV5-1 combines with J gene TRBJ1-4; the D call of TRBD1 rests on TCRdb alone, since no DNA is present to check it. The CDR3 extends over 16 amino acids. CDR1 SGHRS and CDR2 YFSETQ come from the germline V gene. CDR3 region: CASSLAPPGANEKLFF.

CDR3 sequence reads: CSVEVEGVGSYEQYF. The chain is built from TRBV29-1 and TRBJ2-7; without DNA, the TCRdb call of TRBD2 cannot be checked. The CDR3 has 15 residues. Per the germline V gene, CDR1 is SQVTM and CDR2 is ANQGSEA.

The chain recombines TRBV5-4 with TRBJ1-2. Germline CDR1 and CDR2: SGHNT and YYREEE (reference sequence). The length of the CDR3 is 16 residues. The CDR3 region is CASSLGAGEGNYGYTF.

J is TRBJ1-1 and V is TRBV7-9. CDR1 is SEHNR and CDR2 is FQNEAQ in the germline V gene (reference sequence). This CDR3 is built from 13 residues. CDR3 in amino acids: CASSLGDYTEAFF.

This rearrangement joins TRBV5-1 to TRBJ2-7. CDR1 is SGHRS and CDR2 is YFSETQ in the germline V gene. The CDR3 totals 11 residues. CDR3 loop: CASSDLYEQYF. Together with reference TRBV5-1 and TRBJ2-7, the CDR3 gives the full variable domain: KAGVTQTPRYLIKTRGQQVTLSCSPISGHRSVSWYQQTPGQGLQFLFEYFSETQRNKGNFPGRFSGRQFSNSRSEMNVSTLELGDSALYLCASSDLYEQYFGPGTRLTVT.

CDR3: CASSLNGGARTDTQYF. V usage is TRBV5-6 and J usage is TRBJ2-3; without DNA, the TCRdb call of TRBD1 cannot be checked. Germline CDR1 SGHDT, CDR2 YYEEEE. This CDR3 region has 16 residues.

The chain employs TRBV6-2 or TRBV6-3 and TRBJ2-5; without DNA, the TCRdb call of TRBD1 cannot be checked. This CDR3 spans 14 amino acids. The V gene's germline CDR1 is MNHEY and CDR2 SVGEGT. This CDR3 is CASSLDRVQETQYF.

This chain links TRBV10-3 with TRBJ2-3; TCRdb gives TRBD2 as the D gene, but with no DNA this cannot be confirmed. The CDR3 sequence is 15 residues long. CDR1 and CDR2 (germline): ENHRY, SYGVKD. CDR3 in amino acids: CATDSGRASTDTQYF.

Here the CDR3 reads CASSQGATSSFRKFF. The chain carries TRBV3-1 and TRBJ2-1; lacking DNA, the TRBD2 call made by TCRdb goes unchecked. This CDR3 is 15 amino acids long. The germline V gene has CDR1 LGHDT and CDR2 YNNKEL (reference sequence).

The chain links TRBV10-2 to TRBJ2-5; the TCRdb D gene call, TRBD1, has no DNA to confirm it. The germline gives CDR1 WSHSY, CDR2 SAAADI. This CDR3 spans 13 amino acids. This chain's CDR3 is CASSRQGPATQYF.

The CDR3 sequence: CASSPDTDLNTEAFF. The rearrangement links TRBV4-2 to TRBJ1-1. Germline V gives CDR1 LGHNA, CDR2 YNFKEQ. The CDR3 contains 15 residues.

The CDR3 is CASSPYQGSYEQYF. The chain carries TRBV18 and TRBJ2-7; TCRdb designates TRBD1, a call that cannot be tested without DNA. Germline V gives CDR1 KGHSH, CDR2 LQKENI. The CDR3 is 14 residues long. Full variable domain (remainder filled in from reference TRBV18 and TRBJ2-7): NAGVMQNPRHLVRRRGQEARLRCSPMKGHSHVYWYRQLPEEGLKFMVYLQKENIIDESGMPKERFSAEFPKEGPSILRIQQVVRGDSAAYFCASSPYQGSYEQYFGPGTRLTVT.

V usage is TRBV4-2 and J usage is TRBJ2-3; as DNA is missing, the TRBD2 call by TCRdb cannot be tested. The length of the CDR3 is 16 residues. Germline V lookup: CDR1 LGHNA, CDR2 YNFKEQ. The CDR3 sequence is CASSQPSGTSTDTQYF.